Sequencing of this TCR beta chain was carried out in a study of cytomegalovirus exposure and HLA in healthy donors. Study-level information: Earlier results showed 90 million to 120 million unique TCR beta sequences derived from some 190 million T cells. Within an early data release were tens of millions of unique TCRs drawn from HLA-typed donors.

PCR employed 60 Vbeta and 13 Jbeta primers. The repertoire was sequenced with immunoSEQ multiplex PCR; TCRdb's copy has only in-frame clones and lacks some. The table lists 150,000 or so clones, roughly four fifths of them singletons. The CDR3 loop spans 14 amino acids. V shed 5 bases and J shed 5 bases, with 15 bases lying between them. In germline, CDR1 is MNHEY, CDR2 SMNVEV (reference sequence). The chain recombines TRBV27 with TRBJ1-2; unclear D gene. The sample consisted of PBMCs. The TCR sequence derives from a woman between 40 and 50 years old in good health and CMV-seronegative. CDR3 region: CASSSRTLAYGYTF. CDR3 DNA sequence: TGTGCCAGCAGTAGTAGAACCCTTGCTTATGGCTACACCTTC.